This note documents a single T cell receptor beta chain sequence. Antigen: not known. Relative to the germline gene, one junction end is altered; a read error may explain this. Included in the TCR beta cDNA libraries were unique molecular identifiers. A population of roughly 0.9 to 11 million T cells gave rise to about half a million cDNA molecules. TCRdb fed the PCR reads into MiXCR, producing one record per CDR3 protein. The top ten hold more than 1.3% of the sample, which has roughly 180,000 distinct CDR3 sequences, about 29% seen once. This CDR3 is 14 amino acids long. Germline assignment: CDR1 SGHNT and CDR2 YYREEE (reference sequence). This entry comes from a study of post-analysis software for immune sequencing data. At the level of the study: Patients had relapsing-remitting, secondary progressive or progressive-relapsing multiple sclerosis; some lacked subtype.

Overall study findings and caveats: Roughly 5 TRBV segments, TRBV5-6, TRBV5-1 and TRBV20-1 among them, were found more frequent in patients than controls.

The sequence was obtained from a girl aged 5-17 years with multiple sclerosis. The chain carries TRBV5-4 and TRBJ1-2; perhaps TRBD1 as D (5 bases). The sample comprised blood. CDR3 sequence: CASGLDSGRYGYTF. Written as DNA, the CDR3 is TGTGCCAGCGGCTTGGATTCAGGGCGCTATGGCTACACCTTC.